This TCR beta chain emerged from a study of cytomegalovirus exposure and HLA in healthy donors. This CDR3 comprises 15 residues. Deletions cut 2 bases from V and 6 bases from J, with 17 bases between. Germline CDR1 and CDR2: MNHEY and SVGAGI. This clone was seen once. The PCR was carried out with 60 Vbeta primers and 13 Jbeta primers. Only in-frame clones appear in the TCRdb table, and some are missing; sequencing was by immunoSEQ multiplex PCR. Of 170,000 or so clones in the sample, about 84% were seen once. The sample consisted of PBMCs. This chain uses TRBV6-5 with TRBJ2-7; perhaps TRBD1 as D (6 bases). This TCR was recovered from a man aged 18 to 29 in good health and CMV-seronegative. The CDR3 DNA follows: TGTGCCAGCAGTTACACGAAGGACAGAGCGCGCGAGCAGTACTTC. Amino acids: CASSYTKDRAREQYF.